The 8 T cell receptor beta chains below were found in one sample sequenced in a study of OX40 agonist ivuxolimab in advanced cancers. TCRdb's table, derived via immunoSEQ multiplex PCR, lists solely in-frame clones and lacks some. The table has about 49,000 clones, around nine tenths seen once. The specimen comprised CD4+ or CD8+ T cells sorted from blood, sampled in a trial of the OX40 agonist ivuxolimab. Source of these receptors: an adult with an advanced solid tumor such as melanoma, head and neck, liver or kidney cancer.

V is TRBV28 and J is TRBJ2-7; TRBD1 aligns across 11 bases. The V and J ends lost 4 bases and 5 bases, in that order; junction bases with no gene match: 4. Germline values: CDR1 MDHEN, CDR2 SYDVKM. The CDR3 runs to 14 residues. CDR3 bases: TGTGCCAGCAGTTCGGGGACAGGGGGGAACGAGCAGTACTTC. The encoded protein is CASSSGTGGNEQYF.

This clone was counted once. Here the CDR3 reads CASSLQGARYGYTF. CDR3 DNA: TGTGCCAGCAGCCTACAGGGGGCGCGGTATGGCTACACCTTC. This chain uses TRBV28 with TRBJ1-2; 9 bases line up with TRBD1. Germline trimming cut 6 bases from V and 5 bases from J; bases unmatched to any gene: 7. Germline V CDR1 and CDR2: MDHEN, SYDVKM. The CDR3 sequence is 14 residues long.

The chain carries TRBV9 and TRBJ2-7; either TRBD1 or TRBD2 may supply D (5 bases each). V lost 0 bases and J 2 bases, leaving 15 bases between the germline ends. The CDR3 has 16 residues. Germline V CDR1 and CDR2: SGDLS, YYNGEE. CDR3 coding DNA: TGTGCCAGCAGCGTAGCTCCTCGGGGCCTAACCTACGAGCAGTACTTC. Translated: CASSVAPRGLTYEQYF.

The chain joins TRBV6-5 to TRBJ1-5; D uncertain. Between the trimmed V and J ends, which lost 2 bases and 7 bases, there was a span of 12 bases. Per the germline V gene, CDR1 is MNHEY and CDR2 is SVGAGI. This CDR3 spans 14 amino acids. This CDR3 is CASSYAGESQPQHF. The CDR3 nucleotides are TGTGCCAGCAGTTACGCTGGGGAGAGCCAGCCCCAGCATTTT.

V and J are TRBV7-8 and TRBJ1-2, with D possibly TRBD1 on 5 matching bases. Germline V gene data show CDR1 as SGHVS and CDR2 as FQNEAQ. V dropped 5 bases and J dropped 4 bases, with 23 bases sitting between them. This CDR3 has 17 amino acids. The CDR3 is CASSPLGLDRIFYGYTF. DNA of the CDR3: TGTGCCAGCAGCCCCCTTGGTCTAGACAGAATTTTCTATGGCTACACCTTC.

The V call is TRBV2, the J call TRBJ1-6, with TRBD1 matching over 10 bases. After removal of 10 bases from V and 10 bases from J, the junction contained 10 bases not matched to a gene. The CDR3 runs to 14 residues. Germline lookup yields CDR1 SNHLY and CDR2 FYNNEI. CDR3 coding DNA: TGTGCCATTCGGACCGGGACAGGGGACTCACCCCTCCACTTT. Encoded protein: CAIRTGTGDSPLHF.

This rearrangement joins TRBV9 to TRBJ1-2, with 12 bases identical to TRBD1. The germline V gene has CDR1 SGDLS and CDR2 YYNGEE. The V gene end was trimmed by 3 bases and the J gene end by 2 bases; junction bases not matched to a gene: 2. CDR3 length: 15 residues. The CDR3 coding sequence is TGTGCCAGCAGCGCCGGGACAGGGGGCAACTATGGCTACACCTTC. Its translation: CASSAGTGGNYGYTF.

The V and J genes are TRBV4-3 and TRBJ2-5; D might be TRBD1 or TRBD2, each matching 5 bases. This CDR3 contains 14 residues. Per germline, CDR1 LGHNA and CDR2 YSLEER. V lost 3 bases, J lost 4 bases, and 12 bases lay in between. This chain's CDR3 is CASSHQGEGETQYF. In DNA, the CDR3 is TGCGCCAGCAGCCACCAGGGAGAGGGAGAGACCCAGTACTTC.